This T cell receptor (beta chain) was documented in a study of OX40 agonist ivuxolimab in advanced cancers. The CDR3 runs 15 residues. Trimming shortened V by 4 bases and J by 0 bases, and 10 bases separated the two germline ends. Germline V gene sequence: CDR1 SGHTA, CDR2 FQGNSA. This table comes from immunoSEQ multiplex PCR, and its TCRdb copy is limited to in-frame clones, with some not included. Altogether about 66,000 clones are present, 91% being singletons, with the ten largest covering around 14%. Individuals having autoimmune disease history or systemic immunosuppression were not enrolled. The clonotype comes from an adult with an advanced solid tumor such as melanoma, head and neck, liver or kidney cancer. The rearrangement links TRBV7-2 to TRBJ2-1; tentative D call: TRBD2 (5 bases). Material: CD4+ or CD8+ T cells sorted from blood, obtained in a trial of the OX40 agonist ivuxolimab. DNA of the CDR3: TGTGCCAGCAGCTGGCGACTAAGCTCCTACAATGAGCAGTTCTTC. It yields the protein CASSWRLSSYNEQFF.